The 11 T cell receptor beta chains below all came from one sample that was sequenced in a study of cytomegalovirus exposure and HLA in healthy donors. 13 Jbeta primers and 60 Vbeta primers were used for the PCR. Profiling relied on immunoSEQ multiplex PCR, and the TCRdb table lists in-frame clones only, not all of them. The table shows fewer than 250,000 clones, with over 60% occurring only once. Specimen: PBMCs. The receptors originated from a male donor in good health and CMV-seronegative.

This chain links TRBV6-5 with TRBJ1-6; D unclear. From germline, CDR1 is MNHEY and CDR2 SVGAGI. The V and J ends lost 2 bases and 7 bases respectively, with 6 bases between them. CDR3 length: 13 residues. CDR3 residues: CASSYGQNSPLHF. DNA of the CDR3: TGTGCCAGCAGTTACGGCCAGAATTCACCCCTCCACTTT.

The chain combines TRBV5-1 with TRBJ2-3, with 9 bases fitting TRBD1. The CDR3 contains 15 residues. Germline V gene lookup returns CDR1 SGHRS and CDR2 YFSETQ. J was trimmed by 7 bases and V by 3 bases; bases with no gene match: 9. The CDR3 spells CASSSRGQGFNTQYF. CDR3 DNA sequence: TGCGCCAGCAGCTCACGGGGACAGGGTTTCAATACGCAGTATTTT. The variable domain in full, with the rest retrieved from reference TRBV5-1 and TRBJ2-3, is KAGVTQTPRYLIKTRGQQVTLSCSPISGHRSVSWYQQTPGQGLQFLFEYFSETQRNKGNFPGRFSGRQFSNSRSEMNVSTLELGDSALYLCASSSRGQGFNTQYFGPGTRLTVL.

V is TRBV30 and J is TRBJ1-3, with 8 bases aligning to TRBD1. CDR1 is GTSNPN, CDR2 SVGIG, per germline (reference sequence). The CDR3 loop spans 13 amino acids. J was trimmed by 1 base and V by 8 bases; bases with no gene match: 4. The CDR3 nucleotides read TGTGCCGCCCACAGGGGGTCTGGAAACACCATATATTTT. Translation gives CAAHRGSGNTIYF.

This chain links TRBV7-3 with TRBJ2-5, with 10 bases that match TRBD2. Germline assignment: CDR1 SGHTA and CDR2 FQGTGA. V shed 5 bases, J shed 5 bases, and the junction held 5 bases outside the gene matches. The CDR3 spans 14 residues. CDR3 nucleotide sequence: TGTGCCAGCAGCCCCGGGACTAGCGTCGAGACCCAGTACTTC. Protein product: CASSPGTSVETQYF.

V and J are TRBV14 and TRBJ2-7, with D maybe TRBD1 (7 bases). Trimming took 4 bases from V and 7 from J, leaving 11 bases between them. The CDR3 runs 12 residues. Germline CDR1 and CDR2: SGHDN and FVKESK. This CDR3 reads CASSPPGGEQYF. As DNA, the CDR3 is TGTGCCAGCAGCCCCCCAGGGGGGGAGCAGTACTTC.

The CDR3 bases are TGTGCCAGCAGCTTCGGCAGGGCTAGCAATCAGCCCCAGCATTTT. Translated: CASSFGRASNQPQHF. The chain combines TRBV5-6 with TRBJ1-5, with D perhaps TRBD1 (5 bases). The length of the CDR3 is 15 residues. Germline assignment: CDR1 SGHDT and CDR2 YYEEEE. Trimming removed 2 bases from V and 0 bases from J, with 9 bases in between.

The chain carries TRBV15 and TRBJ2-2; the D is unclear. This CDR3 is 13 amino acids long. Germline CDR1 LNHNV, CDR2 YYDKDF (reference sequence). Trimming stripped 4 bases from V and 5 bases from J, with 8 bases between. The CDR3 bases are TGTGCCACCAGCACACTAACGACCGGGGAGCTGTTTTTT. Translation gives CATSTLTTGELFF.

This chain joins TRBV5-6 and TRBJ2-7; the D gene is possibly TRBD2 (6 bases). The germline gives CDR1 SGHDT, CDR2 YYEEEE. The CDR3 sequence is 12 residues long. V lost 5 bases to trimming and J lost 4 bases, with 10 bases between them. Here the CDR3 reads CASRRAGYEQYF. DNA of the CDR3: TGTGCCAGCAGACGCGCGGGGTACGAGCAGTACTTC. Combining the CDR3 with reference TRBV5-6 and TRBJ2-7 gives the whole variable domain DAGVTQSPTHLIKTRGQQVTLRCSPKSGHDTVSWYQQALGQGPQFIFQYYEEEERQRGNFPDRFSGHQFPNYSSELNVNALLLGDSALYLCASRRAGYEQYFGPGTRLTVT.

The gene calls are TRBV9 and TRBJ2-1, with 11 positions matching TRBD2. This CDR3 has 16 amino acids. Per germline, CDR1 SGDLS and CDR2 YYNGEE. J lost 3 bases, V lost 1 base, and 3 bases had no gene match. The CDR3 nucleotides read TGTGCCAGCAGCGTAACACTAGCGGGAGTCTACAATGAGCAGTTCTTC. It yields the protein CASSVTLAGVYNEQFF.

V is TRBV9 and J is TRBJ1-3; D gene unclear. V lost 0 bases and J 4 bases, leaving 14 bases between the germline ends. The CDR3 contains 16 residues. The germline CDR1 and CDR2 sequences are SGDLS and YYNGEE. The CDR3 sequence is CASSVGAAVTGNTIYF. The DNA of the CDR3 is TGTGCCAGCAGCGTAGGGGCCGCCGTGACCGGAAACACCATATATTTT.

The chain couples TRBV27 to TRBJ2-7; TRBD2 matches at 12 bases. The J segment lost 6 bases and the V segment lost 4 bases, leaving 4 bases of the junction unmatched. Germline CDR1 reads MNHEY; CDR2 reads SMNVEV (reference sequence). This CDR3 spans 14 amino acids. The CDR3 here is CASSSLAGGGEQYF. Written as DNA, the CDR3 is TGTGCCAGCAGTTCACTAGCGGGAGGAGGCGAGCAGTACTTC.